A single sample is the source of the 10 T cell receptor beta chains below, sequenced in a study of identical twins. TCRdb reprocessed the 5' RACE reads with MiXCR, giving one entry per CDR3 protein. The sample has about 1.7 million distinct CDR3 sequences, about 32% seen once. The sequenced material came from cord blood. Every receptor here comes from a newborn girl in good health.

This rearrangement joins TRBV4-2 to TRBJ1-5, with 10 bases that match TRBD1. The CDR3 totals 14 residues. Germline values: CDR1 LGHNA, CDR2 YNFKEQ. Germline trimming cut 3 bases from V and 9 bases from J; bases unmatched to any gene: 5. The CDR3 coding sequence is TGTGCCAGCAGCCAGGACGACAGGGGGCTGCCCCAGCATTTT. It encodes CASSQDDRGLPQHF.

The chain employs TRBV30 and TRBJ1-4; D is possibly TRBD1 (6 bases). CDR1 is GTSNPN and CDR2 is SVGIG in the germline V gene (reference sequence). Trimming shortened V by 7 bases and J by 3 bases, and 21 bases separated the two germline ends. This CDR3 comprises 16 residues. The CDR3 sequence: CASTPQGYRANEKLFF. The CDR3 DNA sequence: TGTGCCTCCACTCCACAGGGATATCGGGCTAATGAAAAACTGTTTTTT.

This clonotype was picked up a small number of times. The gene calls are TRBV4-1 and TRBJ2-7; D is possibly TRBD2 (6 bases). V shed 6 bases and J shed 6 bases, with 21 bases lying between them. The CDR3 consists of 15 residues. Germline V gene data show CDR1 as MGHRA and CDR2 as YSYEKL. CDR3 bases: TGCGCCAGCAGGCGAACGGGAGACCTGCAGGGCGAGCAGTACTTC. Its translation: CASRRTGDLQGEQYF.

This clonotype was seen many times. CDR3 nucleotides: TGCAGCGTTGCGTTAAGGGGAGAGACCCAGTACTTC. Residues: CSVALRGETQYF. The chain couples TRBV29-1 to TRBJ2-5; perhaps TRBD1 as D (5 bases). The CDR3 has 12 amino acids. Trimming stripped 4 bases from V and 4 bases from J, with 10 bases between. The V gene's germline CDR1 is SQVTM and CDR2 ANQGSEA. Full variable domain (rest looked up from reference TRBV29-1 and TRBJ2-5): SAVISQKPSRDICQRGTSLTIQCQVDSQVTMMFWYRQQPGQSLTLIATANQGSEATYESGFVIDKFPISRPNLTFSTLTVSNMSPEDSSIYLCSVALRGETQYFGPGTRLLVL.

This clonotype has a handful of counts. V usage is TRBV27 and J usage is TRBJ2-5; D tentatively reads TRBD1 or TRBD2 (6 bases each). CDR1 is MNHEY, CDR2 SMNVEV, per germline (reference sequence). Trimming left V 3 bases short and J 11 bases short, with 16 bases between. This CDR3 is 13 amino acids long. The DNA for the CDR3 is TGTGCCAGCAGTTTTAACAGGGAGGTTGAGCAGTACTTC. It is translated as CASSFNREVEQYF.

This clonotype was observed many times. The chain recombines TRBV5-1 with TRBJ2-1; 7 positions match TRBD2. This CDR3 region has 15 residues. Germline V gives CDR1 SGHRS, CDR2 YFSETQ. With 2 bases clipped from V and 4 bases from J, the junction kept 6 bases outside the gene matches. Here the CDR3 DNA reads TGCGCCAGCAGCTTTGGCGGGAGCCCTTACAATGAGCAGTTCTTC. Translated: CASSFGGSPYNEQFF.

This clonotype appeared a few times. The chain carries TRBV27 and TRBJ2-7; 7 bases are shared with TRBD1. Germline-derived CDR1 and CDR2 are MNHEY and SMNVEV (reference sequence). Losses at the gene ends were 5 bases for V and 4 bases for J; bases not matched to a gene: 8. CDR3 length: 14 residues. CDR3 nucleotide sequence: TGTGCCAGCAGTCACGACAGGGTACAATACGAGCAGTACTTC. Its protein product is CASSHDRVQYEQYF.

In this sample, this clonotype turned up a few times. The rearrangement links TRBV5-6 to TRBJ2-7; D unclear. V dropped 4 bases and J dropped 6 bases, with 14 bases sitting between them. This CDR3 region has 13 residues. Germline values: CDR1 SGHDT, CDR2 YYEEEE. In nucleotides, the CDR3 is TGTGCCAGCAGCCCAGTCTCAGGTCTCGAGCAGTACTTC. This encodes CASSPVSGLEQYF.

V and J are TRBV4-1 and TRBJ1-5, with TRBD1 as a possible D gene (5 bases). The germline V and J ends were trimmed by 1 base and 4 bases, with 14 bases remaining between them. The CDR3 runs to 16 residues. The germline V gene encodes CDR1 MGHRA and CDR2 YSYEKL. CDR3 coding DNA: TGCGCCAGCAGCCAAGGGTCCAGGGAGGTGAATCAGCCCCAGCATTTT. It encodes CASSQGSREVNQPQHF.

Many counts were recorded for this clonotype. The rearrangement links TRBV25-1 to TRBJ2-5; D uncertain. Germline V gives CDR1 MGHDK, CDR2 SYGVNS. This CDR3 has 15 amino acids. Trimming stripped 2 bases from V and 2 bases from J, with 12 bases between. The CDR3 DNA sequence: TGTGCCAGCAGTGAAGCTTCTGGGCCACAAGAGACCCAGTACTTC. Its translation: CASSEASGPQETQYF.